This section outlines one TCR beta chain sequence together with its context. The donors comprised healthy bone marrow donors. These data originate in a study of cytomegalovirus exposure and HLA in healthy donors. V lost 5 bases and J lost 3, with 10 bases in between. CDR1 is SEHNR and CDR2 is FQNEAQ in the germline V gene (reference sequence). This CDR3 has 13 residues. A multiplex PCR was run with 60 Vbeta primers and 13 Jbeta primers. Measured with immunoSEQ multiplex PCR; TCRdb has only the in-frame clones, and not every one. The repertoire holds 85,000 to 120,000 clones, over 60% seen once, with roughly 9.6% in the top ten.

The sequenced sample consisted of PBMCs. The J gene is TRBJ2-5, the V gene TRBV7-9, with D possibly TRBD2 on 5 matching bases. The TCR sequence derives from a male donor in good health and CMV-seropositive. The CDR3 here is CASSRWRKETQYF. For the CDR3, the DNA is TGTGCCAGCAGCCGATGGAGGAAAGAGACCCAGTACTTC.